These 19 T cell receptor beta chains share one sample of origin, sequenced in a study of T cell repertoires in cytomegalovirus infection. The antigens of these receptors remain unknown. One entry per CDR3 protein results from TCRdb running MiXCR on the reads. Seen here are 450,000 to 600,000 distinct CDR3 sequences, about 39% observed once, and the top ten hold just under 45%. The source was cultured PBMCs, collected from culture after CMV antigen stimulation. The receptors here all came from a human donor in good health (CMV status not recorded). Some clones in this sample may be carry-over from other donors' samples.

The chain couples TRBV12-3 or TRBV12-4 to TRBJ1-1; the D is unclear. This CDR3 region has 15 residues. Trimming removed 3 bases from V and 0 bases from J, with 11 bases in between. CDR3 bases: TGTGCCAGCAGTTTGAGGATTCGGATGAACACTGAAGCTTTCTTT. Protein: CASSLRIRMNTEAFF.

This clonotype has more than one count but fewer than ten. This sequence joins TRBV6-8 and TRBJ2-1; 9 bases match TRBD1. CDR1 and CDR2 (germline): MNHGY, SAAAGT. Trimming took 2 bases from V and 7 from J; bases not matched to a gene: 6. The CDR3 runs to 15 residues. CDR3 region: CASSYLGTGLNEQFF. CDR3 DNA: TGTGCCAGCAGTTACCTGGGGACAGGGTTAAATGAGCAGTTCTTC.

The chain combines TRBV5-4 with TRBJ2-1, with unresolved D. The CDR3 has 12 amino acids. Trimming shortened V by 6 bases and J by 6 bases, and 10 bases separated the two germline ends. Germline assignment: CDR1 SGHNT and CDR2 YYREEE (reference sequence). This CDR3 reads CASTRIGNEQFF. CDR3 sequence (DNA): TGTGCCAGCACCCGAATAGGCAATGAGCAGTTCTTC. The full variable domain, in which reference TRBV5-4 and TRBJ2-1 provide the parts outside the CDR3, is ETGVTQSPTHLIKTRGQQVTLRCSSQSGHNTVSWYQQALGQGPQFIFQYYREEENGRGNFPPRFSGLQFPNYSSELNVNALELDDSALYLCASTRIGNEQFFGPGTRLTVL.

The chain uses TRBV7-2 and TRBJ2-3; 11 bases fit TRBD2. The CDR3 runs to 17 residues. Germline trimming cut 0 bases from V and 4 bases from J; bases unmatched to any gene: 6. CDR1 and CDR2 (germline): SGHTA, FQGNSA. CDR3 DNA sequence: TGTGCCAGCAGCTTAGCTAGGCCTAGCGGGGGGCCAGATACGCAGTATTTT. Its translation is CASSLARPSGGPDTQYF. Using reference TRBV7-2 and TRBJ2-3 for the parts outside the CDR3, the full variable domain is GAGVSQSPSNKVTEKGKDVELRCDPISGHTALYWYRQSLGQGLEFLIYFQGNSAPDKSGLPSDRFSAERTGGSVSTLTIQRTQQEDSAVYLCASSLARPSGGPDTQYFGPGTRLTVL.

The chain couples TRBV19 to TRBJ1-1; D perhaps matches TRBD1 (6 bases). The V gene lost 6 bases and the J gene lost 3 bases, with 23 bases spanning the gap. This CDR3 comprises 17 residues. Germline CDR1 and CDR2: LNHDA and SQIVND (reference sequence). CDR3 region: CASRQGSTKYEHTEAFF. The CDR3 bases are TGTGCCAGTAGACAGGGCTCGACTAAATACGAACACACTGAAGCTTTCTTT.

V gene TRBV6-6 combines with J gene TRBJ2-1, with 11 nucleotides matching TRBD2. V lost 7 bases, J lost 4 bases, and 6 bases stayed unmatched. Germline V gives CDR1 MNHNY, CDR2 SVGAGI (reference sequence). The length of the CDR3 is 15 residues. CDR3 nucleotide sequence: TGTGCCAGCACCGCCCGACTAGCGGGATACAATGAGCAGTTCTTC. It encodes CASTARLAGYNEQFF.

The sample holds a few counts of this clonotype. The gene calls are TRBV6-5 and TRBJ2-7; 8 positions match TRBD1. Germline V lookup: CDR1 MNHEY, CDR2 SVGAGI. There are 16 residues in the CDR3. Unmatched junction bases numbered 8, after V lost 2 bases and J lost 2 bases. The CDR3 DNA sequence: TGTGCCAGCAGTTACGATTTCGGGGACAGGCCCTACGAGCAGTACTTC. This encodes CASSYDFGDRPYEQYF.

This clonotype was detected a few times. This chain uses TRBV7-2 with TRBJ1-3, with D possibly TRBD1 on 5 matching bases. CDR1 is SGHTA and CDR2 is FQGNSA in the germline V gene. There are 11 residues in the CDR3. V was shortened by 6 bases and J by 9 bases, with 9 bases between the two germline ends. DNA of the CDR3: TGTGCCAGCAGTGCAGGGCCCACCATATATTTT. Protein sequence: CASSAGPTIYF.

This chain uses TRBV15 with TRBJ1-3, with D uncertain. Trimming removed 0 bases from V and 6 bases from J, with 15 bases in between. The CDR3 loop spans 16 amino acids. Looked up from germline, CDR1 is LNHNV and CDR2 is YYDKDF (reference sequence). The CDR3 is CATSRDYSLFKNTIYF. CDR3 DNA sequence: TGTGCCACCAGCAGAGATTACAGCCTCTTTAAAAACACCATATATTTT.

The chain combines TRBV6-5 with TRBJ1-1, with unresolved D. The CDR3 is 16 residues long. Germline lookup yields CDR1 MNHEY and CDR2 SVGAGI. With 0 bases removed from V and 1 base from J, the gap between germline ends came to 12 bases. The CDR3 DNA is TGTGCCAGCAGTTACTCGATAGCCCAAGGGAACACTGAAGCTTTCTTT. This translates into CASSYSIAQGNTEAFF.

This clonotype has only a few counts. The CDR3 is CASSQAQKGRVQYF. The CDR3 DNA is TGTGCCAGCAGCCAGGCACAGAAAGGTCGCGTGCAGTACTTC. The chain employs TRBV7-8 and TRBJ2-7, with D unclear. Trimming removed 5 bases from V and 9 bases from J, with 20 bases in between. From germline, CDR1 is SGHVS and CDR2 FQNEAQ. This CDR3 is built from 14 residues.

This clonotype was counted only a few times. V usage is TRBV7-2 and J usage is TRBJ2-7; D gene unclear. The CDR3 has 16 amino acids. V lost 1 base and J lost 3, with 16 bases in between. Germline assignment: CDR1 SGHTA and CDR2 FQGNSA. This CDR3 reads CASSLVWRLPRYEQYF. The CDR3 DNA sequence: TGTGCCAGCAGCTTAGTGTGGCGCCTACCCCGCTACGAGCAGTACTTC.

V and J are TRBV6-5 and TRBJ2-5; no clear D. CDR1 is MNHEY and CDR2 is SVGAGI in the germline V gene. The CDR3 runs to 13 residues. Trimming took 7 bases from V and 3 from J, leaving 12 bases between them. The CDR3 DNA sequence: TGTGCCAGCAATCGGCAGCTAGAAGAGACCCAGTACTTC. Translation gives CASNRQLEETQYF.

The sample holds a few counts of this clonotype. The CDR3 nucleotides are TGTGCCAGCAGCTCTGGACTAGCGGGGATCGGGGATACGCAGTATTTT. It yields the protein CASSSGLAGIGDTQYF. The rearrangement uses TRBV7-2 and TRBJ2-3; TRBD2 matches 12 bases. Germline assignment: CDR1 SGHTA and CDR2 FQGNSA. This CDR3 has 16 residues. V was pared by 4 bases and J by 6 bases, with 8 bases of the junction left unmatched.

The CDR3 bases are TGTGCCAGCAGCTTAGGTCTGCGTAATCAGCCCCAGCATTTT. Protein: CASSLGLRNQPQHF. The chain couples TRBV7-6 to TRBJ1-5; D is undetermined. Germline V gives CDR1 SGHVS, CDR2 FNYEAQ. V was cut by 1 base and J by 4 bases, with 8 bases left in between. The CDR3 length is 14 residues.

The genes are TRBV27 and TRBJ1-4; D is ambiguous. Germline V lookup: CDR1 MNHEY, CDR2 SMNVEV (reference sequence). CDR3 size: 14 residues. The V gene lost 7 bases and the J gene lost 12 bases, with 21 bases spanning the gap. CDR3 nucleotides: TGTGCCAGCAAAAGAGGGATAGTTGGGTCGGAACTGTTTTTT. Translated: CASKRGIVGSELFF.

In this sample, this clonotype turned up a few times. CDR3 sequence (DNA): TGTGCCAGCAGCTTAGGGACCGTGAACACTGAAGCTTTCTTT. Its translation is CASSLGTVNTEAFF. The rearrangement uses TRBV7-9 and TRBJ1-1; D is uncertain. Germline assignment: CDR1 SEHNR and CDR2 FQNEAQ (reference sequence). V lost 1 base, J lost 0 bases, and 6 bases lay in between. The CDR3 has 14 amino acids.

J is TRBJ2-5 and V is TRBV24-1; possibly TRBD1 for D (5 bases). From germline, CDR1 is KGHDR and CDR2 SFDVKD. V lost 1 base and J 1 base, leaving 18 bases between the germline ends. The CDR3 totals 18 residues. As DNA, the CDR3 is TGTGCCACCAGTGATTTTGGGGCTGTGGGGCAAATCCAAGAGACCCAGTACTTC. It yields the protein CATSDFGAVGQIQETQYF.

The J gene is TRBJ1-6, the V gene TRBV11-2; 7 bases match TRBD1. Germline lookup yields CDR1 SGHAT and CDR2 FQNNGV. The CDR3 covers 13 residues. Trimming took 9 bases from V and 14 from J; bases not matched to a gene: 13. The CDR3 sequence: CASTGQAIGALHF. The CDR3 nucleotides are TGTGCCAGTACAGGACAGGCCATTGGGGCCCTCCACTTT.